This TCR beta chain comes out of a study of sequential checkpoint blockade in melanoma. Study-wide background: Randomization was 1:1 between first-line nivolumab→ipilimumab and ipilimumab→nivolumab.

V trimming: 3 bases; J trimming: 1 base; junction bases outside the gene matches: 6. The CDR3 extends over 16 amino acids. Per the germline V gene, CDR1 is MNHEY and CDR2 is SMNVEV (reference sequence). Treatment denoted: randomized to nivolumab then ipilimumab (arm A) or the reverse (arm B). Sorted cells were live CD3+CD8+, lacking CD19 and CD56, from PBMCs. The repertoire was sequenced with immunoSEQ multiplex PCR; TCRdb's copy has only in-frame clones and lacks some. This repertoire shows over 2,500 clones, around three fifths found once; its top ten account for over 20%. This chain uses TRBV27 with TRBJ2-1; 7 bases align to TRBD2. This clonotype was obtained from a human donor with melanoma. The starting material was CD8+ T cells sorted from blood (inferred from file names), obtained from a patient given nivolumab and ipilimumab in sequence. CDR3 nucleotides: TGTGCCAGCAGTTTTGTGGCTAGCGGTTCCTACAATGAGCAGTTCTTC. This codes for CASSFVASGSYNEQFF.